Listed below are T cell receptor beta chains from one sample, sequenced in a study of blood T cells in healthy people across ages. TCRdb analysed the 5' RACE reads with MiXCR anew, one entry per CDR3 protein. This table has around 790,000 distinct CDR3 sequences, around two fifths appearing once. What was sequenced was blood. The source is a man in his sixties in good health. Both conserved end residues are part of each CDR3. A D gene is named only where the DNA matches it firmly. Only part of the rows carry a size: once, few, many, or a class if the clone is expanded.

clone_size: NA; j_call: TRBJ2-3; v_call: TRBV6-2/TRBV6-3; d_call: NA; cdr3_nt: TGTGCCAGCAGTTCTAACGGCTTGAGCACAGATACGCAGTATTTT; cdr3_aa: CASSSNGLSTDTQYF
clone_size: few; j_call: TRBJ2-7; v_call: TRBV7-8; d_call: NA; cdr3_nt: TGTGCCAGCAGCACAAGTAGAGGCGAGCAGTACTTC; cdr3_aa: CASSTSRGEQYF
clone_size: few; j_call: TRBJ2-2; v_call: TRBV5-1; d_call: TRBD2; cdr3_nt: TGCGCCAGCAGCTGGGAGGGGCCGAACACCGGGGAGCTGTTTTTT; cdr3_aa: CASSWEGPNTGELFF
clone_size: few; j_call: TRBJ2-5; v_call: TRBV2; d_call: NA; cdr3_nt: TGTGCCAGCAGTGAAGGGAGGTGGGGGGCTTCGGGGGAGACCCAGTACTTC; cdr3_aa: CASSEGRWGASGETQYF
clone_size: few; j_call: TRBJ2-1; v_call: TRBV20-1; d_call: TRBD2; cdr3_nt: TGCAGACCCAGTGCGGGCGGGGGGGCCAATGAGCAGTTCTTC; cdr3_aa: CRPSAGGGANEQFF
clone_size: NA; j_call: TRBJ2-5; v_call: TRBV6-5; d_call: NA; cdr3_nt: TGTGCCAGCAGTTACTCGGACTGGGAGACCCAGTACTTC; cdr3_aa: CASSYSDWETQYF
clone_size: few; j_call: TRBJ2-3; v_call: TRBV5-1; d_call: TRBD2; cdr3_nt: TGCGCCAGCAGCTTGGTTTCTAGCGGGGGCGCAGATACGCAGTATTTT; cdr3_aa: CASSLVSSGGADTQYF
clone_size: NA; j_call: TRBJ2-2; v_call: TRBV7-6; d_call: NA; cdr3_nt: TGTGCCAGCAGCTTTGGCTCGAACACCGGGGGGCTGTTTTTT; cdr3_aa: CASSFGSNTGGLFF
clone_size: few; j_call: TRBJ2-7; v_call: TRBV12-3/TRBV12-4; d_call: NA; cdr3_nt: TGTGCCAGCAGTATGACCCCCGTGGGGCAGTACTTC; cdr3_aa: CASSMTPVGQYF
clone_size: once; j_call: TRBJ2-3; v_call: TRBV12-3/TRBV12-4; d_call: NA; cdr3_nt: TGTGCCAGCAGTGCCCCCGGGACTAGCACAGATACGCAGTATTTT; cdr3_aa: CASSAPGTSTDTQYF
clone_size: NA; j_call: TRBJ2-7; v_call: TRBV27; d_call: NA; cdr3_nt: TGTGCCAGCAGTCCATTGCGACTAGGGCTTGTAAGCGAGCAGTACTTC; cdr3_aa: CASSPLRLGLVSEQYF
clone_size: NA; j_call: TRBJ2-2; v_call: TRBV9; d_call: TRBD2; cdr3_nt: TGTGCCAGCAGCCCTCGGACTAGCGGAAACACCGGGGAGCTGTTTTTT; cdr3_aa: CASSPRTSGNTGELFF
clone_size: NA; j_call: TRBJ2-2; v_call: TRBV2; d_call: NA; cdr3_nt: TGTGCCAGCAGTGAAAGGTCGGCGGGCTCAAACACCGGGGAGCTGTTTTTT; cdr3_aa: CASSERSAGSNTGELFF
clone_size: NA; j_call: TRBJ2-2; v_call: TRBV21-1; d_call: NA; cdr3_nt: TGTGCCAGCAAGGGACATCCGAACACCGGGGAGCTGTTTTTT; cdr3_aa: CASKGHPNTGELFF
clone_size: NA; j_call: TRBJ1-1; v_call: TRBV11-2; d_call: NA; cdr3_nt: TGTGCCAGCAGCTTAGGATTCGGGAGAGAGAACACTGAAGCTTTCTTT; cdr3_aa: CASSLGFGRENTEAFF
clone_size: NA; j_call: TRBJ2-7; v_call: TRBV10-2; d_call: TRBD1; cdr3_nt: TGCGCCAGCTCTCTACGCCGATCACAGGGGTCAGCCTACGAGCAGTACTTC; cdr3_aa: CASSLRRSQGSAYEQYF
clone_size: NA; j_call: TRBJ2-3; v_call: TRBV5-1; d_call: TRBD2; cdr3_nt: TGCGCCAGCAGGACGACTAGCGGGCCCGCAGATACGCAGTATTTT; cdr3_aa: CASRTTSGPADTQYF
clone_size: once; j_call: TRBJ2-3; v_call: TRBV10-3; d_call: NA; cdr3_nt: TGTGCCGTCAGTGGCCTGGGGATCCGGGACAACGGAGATACGCAGTATTTT; cdr3_aa: CAVSGLGIRDNGDTQYF
clone_size: NA; j_call: TRBJ2-7; v_call: TRBV7-9; d_call: NA; cdr3_nt: TGTGCCAGCAGCCCTAACCCAGGGGAGCAGTACTTC; cdr3_aa: CASSPNPGEQYF
clone_size: few; j_call: TRBJ2-2; v_call: TRBV12-3/TRBV12-4; d_call: NA; cdr3_nt: TGTGCCAGCAGTTTGGGACCGGACAGGGAGCTGTTTTTT; cdr3_aa: CASSLGPDRELFF
clone_size: NA; j_call: TRBJ1-2; v_call: TRBV7-2; d_call: TRBD1; cdr3_nt: TGTGCCAGCAGCTACGGACAGGGCGCTAGCTATGGCTACACCTTC; cdr3_aa: CASSYGQGASYGYTF
clone_size: few; j_call: TRBJ1-4; v_call: TRBV20-1; d_call: NA; cdr3_nt: TGCAGTGCTAGAGATCGTTCGGGTCTCGGGGAAAAACTGTTTTTT; cdr3_aa: CSARDRSGLGEKLFF
clone_size: NA; j_call: TRBJ2-5; v_call: TRBV20-1; d_call: TRBD2; cdr3_nt: TGCAGTGCTAGCCTAGCGGGGAGCCAAGAGACCCAGTACTTC; cdr3_aa: CSASLAGSQETQYF
clone_size: NA; j_call: TRBJ1-3; v_call: TRBV30; d_call: NA; cdr3_nt: TGTGCCTGGAGTGCCCCTGGGACCTCTGGAAACACCATATATTTT; cdr3_aa: CAWSAPGTSGNTIYF
clone_size: NA; j_call: TRBJ2-5; v_call: TRBV7-9; d_call: NA; cdr3_nt: TGTGCCAGCAGCAACCGGGACCCTCAAGAGACCCAGTACTTC; cdr3_aa: CASSNRDPQETQYF
clone_size: NA; j_call: TRBJ1-4; v_call: TRBV6-6; d_call: NA; cdr3_nt: TGTGCCAGCAGTCGGTTTAACGGGTTAACTAATGAAAAACTGTTTTTT; cdr3_aa: CASSRFNGLTNEKLFF
clone_size: NA; j_call: TRBJ2-3; v_call: TRBV20-1; d_call: NA; cdr3_nt: TGCAGTGCTATACGTGCAGGGTCTACTCAGGATACGCAGTATTTT; cdr3_aa: CSAIRAGSTQDTQYF
clone_size: NA; j_call: TRBJ2-1; v_call: TRBV20-1; d_call: NA; cdr3_nt: TGCAGTGCCCCCCTCCGCCAGGGGTACAATGAGCAGTTCTTC; cdr3_aa: CSAPLRQGYNEQFF
clone_size: few; j_call: TRBJ2-2; v_call: TRBV6-5; d_call: NA; cdr3_nt: TGTGCCAGCAGGCAGGGCCCCGGGGAGCTGTTTTTT; cdr3_aa: CASRQGPGELFF
clone_size: few; j_call: TRBJ2-5; v_call: TRBV7-9; d_call: TRBD1; cdr3_nt: TGTGCCAGCAGCTTGCTCCCGGGACAGGGCCAAGAGACCCAGTACTTC; cdr3_aa: CASSLLPGQGQETQYF
clone_size: once; j_call: TRBJ1-2; v_call: TRBV20-1; d_call: TRBD1; cdr3_nt: TGCAGTGCTAGAGCTACAGGGGGCGGCTATGGCTACACCTTC; cdr3_aa: CSARATGGGYGYTF
clone_size: NA; j_call: TRBJ2-4; v_call: TRBV20-1; d_call: TRBD2; cdr3_nt: TGCAGTGCCGTCCAATCCGCGGGGGGGCAGTACTTC; cdr3_aa: CSAVQSAGGQYF
clone_size: NA; j_call: TRBJ2-5; v_call: TRBV20-1; d_call: NA; cdr3_nt: TGCAGTGCTCAGTCCTCGCACTCGGGGCGGCTTGAGACCCAGTACTTC; cdr3_aa: CSAQSSHSGRLETQYF
clone_size: once; j_call: TRBJ2-1; v_call: TRBV20-1; d_call: TRBD2; cdr3_nt: TGCAGTTCCCCTGGGACTAGCGGGGGGGCCTACAATGAGCAGTTCTTC; cdr3_aa: CSSPGTSGGAYNEQFF
clone_size: NA; j_call: TRBJ1-5; v_call: TRBV28; d_call: NA; cdr3_nt: TGTGCCAGCAGTTTGGAGCAGGCTCATCAGCCCCAGCATTTT; cdr3_aa: CASSLEQAHQPQHF
clone_size: NA; j_call: TRBJ2-5; v_call: TRBV12-3/TRBV12-4; d_call: TRBD2; cdr3_nt: TGTGCCAGCAGCCCCCAACGGAGCGGGGGGTCAGAGACCCAGTACTTC; cdr3_aa: CASSPQRSGGSETQYF
clone_size: once; j_call: TRBJ1-5; v_call: TRBV2; d_call: NA; cdr3_nt: TGTGCCAGCAGTGCGTATAAGGATCAGCCCCAGCATTTT; cdr3_aa: CASSAYKDQPQHF
clone_size: few; j_call: TRBJ2-1; v_call: TRBV20-1; d_call: NA; cdr3_nt: TGCAGTGCTGCGCCAGGGAACCGGGAGCAGTTCTTC; cdr3_aa: CSAAPGNREQFF
clone_size: NA; j_call: TRBJ2-7; v_call: TRBV7-2; d_call: NA; cdr3_nt: TGTGCCAGCAGCCTCCGGGACGGGTTCTACGAGCAGTACTTC; cdr3_aa: CASSLRDGFYEQYF
clone_size: NA; j_call: TRBJ2-5; v_call: TRBV15; d_call: NA; cdr3_nt: TGTGCCACCAGCAGAGAAGGAAGGTCTAGTCCCTACCAAGAGACCCAGTACTTC; cdr3_aa: CATSREGRSSPYQETQYF
clone_size: NA; j_call: TRBJ2-5; v_call: TRBV29-1; d_call: TRBD1; cdr3_nt: TGCAGCGTTGTAAGAGGCGCAGGGGGACAAGAGACCCAGTACTTC; cdr3_aa: CSVVRGAGGQETQYF
clone_size: few; j_call: TRBJ1-4; v_call: TRBV20-1; d_call: NA; cdr3_nt: TGCAGTGCTAGCCCGTCCGTTAATGAAAAACTGTTTTTT; cdr3_aa: CSASPSVNEKLFF
clone_size: few; j_call: TRBJ2-7; v_call: TRBV15; d_call: NA; cdr3_nt: TGTGCCACCAGCAGAGATTATGGGGCGGGCGAGCAGTACTTC; cdr3_aa: CATSRDYGAGEQYF
clone_size: few; j_call: TRBJ1-2; v_call: TRBV5-1; d_call: NA; cdr3_nt: TGCGCCAGCAGCGTCTTTCAGACTAACTATGGCTACACCTTC; cdr3_aa: CASSVFQTNYGYTF
clone_size: few; j_call: TRBJ2-7; v_call: TRBV5-5; d_call: NA; cdr3_nt: TGTGCCAGCAGCTTGGATAACGTGGTTTCGTACTTC; cdr3_aa: CASSLDNVVSYF
clone_size: NA; j_call: TRBJ1-5; v_call: TRBV21-1; d_call: NA; cdr3_nt: TGTGCCAGCACCCGACACTATAGCAATCAGCCCCAGCATTTT; cdr3_aa: CASTRHYSNQPQHF
clone_size: few; j_call: TRBJ2-7; v_call: TRBV14; d_call: TRBD2; cdr3_nt: TGTGCCAGCAGCCAAGGACTAGCGGGGAAGAAAACCTACGAGCAGTACTTC; cdr3_aa: CASSQGLAGKKTYEQYF
clone_size: few; j_call: TRBJ1-2; v_call: TRBV14; d_call: NA; cdr3_nt: TGTGCCAGCAGCCAACTACAGGGCGGGTATGGCTACACCTTC; cdr3_aa: CASSQLQGGYGYTF
clone_size: NA; j_call: TRBJ2-5; v_call: TRBV12-3/TRBV12-4; d_call: TRBD2; cdr3_nt: TGTGCCAGCAGTCCCCGGGGGACAGCGGGGGGCCAGTACTTC; cdr3_aa: CASSPRGTAGGQYF
clone_size: NA; j_call: TRBJ1-4; v_call: TRBV20-1; d_call: TRBD1; cdr3_nt: TGCAGTGCTAGAGACAGACAGGGCCTTGGAAAACTGTTTTTT; cdr3_aa: CSARDRQGLGKLFF
clone_size: NA; j_call: TRBJ2-7; v_call: TRBV12-3/TRBV12-4; d_call: NA; cdr3_nt: TGTGCCAGCAGTTTGACGGGGGCGTCTAGCGAGCAGTACTTC; cdr3_aa: CASSLTGASSEQYF
clone_size: NA; j_call: TRBJ1-1; v_call: TRBV29-1; d_call: NA; cdr3_nt: TGCAGCGTCGCCCTAAACAGGGCCCCGAACACTGAAGCTTTCTTT; cdr3_aa: CSVALNRAPNTEAFF
clone_size: NA; j_call: TRBJ2-3; v_call: TRBV28; d_call: NA; cdr3_nt: TGTGCCAGCACCGAGGGCCGTAACGCAGATACGCAGTATTTT; cdr3_aa: CASTEGRNADTQYF
clone_size: NA; j_call: TRBJ2-3; v_call: TRBV5-1; d_call: NA; cdr3_nt: TGCGCCAGCAGCTTGACGGGGGAACCCACAGATACGCAGTATTTT; cdr3_aa: CASSLTGEPTDTQYF
clone_size: NA; j_call: TRBJ1-6; v_call: TRBV7-6; d_call: TRBD1; cdr3_nt: TGTGCCAGCAGCTCCCGCCCAGGGGGAAACGCGGGCTCACCCCTCCACTTT; cdr3_aa: CASSSRPGGNAGSPLHF
clone_size: NA; j_call: TRBJ2-1; v_call: TRBV7-9; d_call: NA; cdr3_nt: TGTGCCAGCAGCTTAGGACCACACACGGGGACTGAGCAGTTCTTC; cdr3_aa: CASSLGPHTGTEQFF
clone_size: few; j_call: TRBJ1-4; v_call: TRBV21-1; d_call: NA; cdr3_nt: TGTGCCAGCAGCAAAACGGGACAGGGGGATGAAAAACTGTTTTTT; cdr3_aa: CASSKTGQGDEKLFF
clone_size: NA; j_call: TRBJ1-1; v_call: TRBV6-5; d_call: NA; cdr3_nt: TGTGCCAGCAGCTCGAGCTTGCGCACTGAAGCTTTCTTT; cdr3_aa: CASSSSLRTEAFF
clone_size: NA; j_call: TRBJ2-1; v_call: TRBV24-1; d_call: NA; cdr3_nt: TGTGCCCCCAGTGGCCTCGGGGGCAATGAGCAGTTCTTC; cdr3_aa: CAPSGLGGNEQFF
clone_size: many; j_call: TRBJ2-5; v_call: TRBV29-1; d_call: TRBD1; cdr3_nt: TGCAGCGTTACCCTGGACAGGGGACAAGAGACCCAGTACTTC; cdr3_aa: CSVTLDRGQETQYF